Described below is a single T cell receptor (beta chain) sequence and its context. The target antigen is unknown. These data belong to a study of early T cells in non-severe SARS-CoV-2 infection. Study as a whole: Investigators sequenced bulk RNA drawn from unsorted whole blood, and chains remained unpaired. Study-wide findings and caveats: In VDJdb matching, anti-spike CD8 responses were favored while private and CD4 specificities went missing.

Unique molecular identifiers were attached to individual cDNA molecules. TCRdb itself ran the 5' RACE reads through MiXCR, one entry per CDR3 protein. Of 70,000 or so distinct CDR3 sequences detected, about 12% appear once; the ten largest clones hold more than 1.5%. The ends were cut back, 6 bases at V and 4 bases at J, with 15 bases in the middle. The CDR3 contains 15 residues. Per the germline V gene, CDR1 is LGHNT and CDR2 is FRNRAP. The receptor comes from an adult who was a healthcare worker with PCR-confirmed SARS-CoV-2 infection or an uninfected control (not recorded which). The J gene is TRBJ2-2, the V gene TRBV12-5; TRBD1 might be the D (6 bases). The sequencing sample was made of whole blood. In DNA, the CDR3 is TGTGCTAGTGGATACGGGACAACGACCACCGGGGAGCTGTTTTTT. Translating gives CASGYGTTTTGELFF.